These 28 T cell receptor beta chains came from one sample sequenced in a study of shared clonotypes between healthy human individuals. The protocol was immunoSEQ multiplex PCR, while the TCRdb copy is restricted to in-frame clones and leaves out a portion. The sample carries some 2,400,000 clones, 90% to 97% recorded once. The sequencing sample was made of naive CD4+ T cells sorted from blood. Indicated subset: CD45RA+ positively selected. The receptors were sampled from a young man in good health.

The CDR3 nucleotides read TGTGCCAGCTCACTACAGGGGGCGGTTTACGAGCAGTACTTC. It specifies CASSLQGAVYEQYF. The gene calls are TRBV18 and TRBJ2-7, with TRBD1 matching 9 bases. Germline CDR1 and CDR2: KGHSH and LQKENI. V shed 4 bases and J 4 bases; nucleotides not matched to a gene: 5. This CDR3 comprises 14 residues.

Comments on this clone: Sequence at one end of the junction differs from germline and may be a read error. This chain uses TRBV7-2 with TRBJ2-7; 12 bases line up with TRBD2. Germline CDR1 SGHTA, CDR2 FQGNSA. The CDR3 spans 13 residues. The CDR3 sequence is CASSLGALAGGHF. The CDR3 DNA follows: TGTGCCAGCAGCTTAGGCGCACTAGCGGGAGGCCACTTC.

This chain links TRBV5-4 with TRBJ1-6; D is perhaps TRBD1 (6 bases). Trimming cost V 1 base and J 6 bases, with 11 bases left between them. The V gene's germline CDR1 is SGHNT and CDR2 YYREEE (reference sequence). The CDR3 covers 15 residues. The CDR3 coding sequence is TGTGCCAGCAGCTTGCGTTCCAGGGGTAATTCACCCCTCCACTTT. It encodes CASSLRSRGNSPLHF.

CDR3 nucleotide sequence: TGTGCCAGCAGCTTGGAGGCTGCTAGCACAGATACGCAGTATTTT. Translated: CASSLEAASTDTQYF. The V call is TRBV5-8, the J call TRBJ2-3; D not resolved. This CDR3 comprises 15 residues. Germline lookup yields CDR1 SGHTS and CDR2 YDEGEE. The V end lost 0 bases, the J end lost 0 bases, and 8 bases lay between the germline ends.

For this clone: Other DNA sequences in the same sample also yield this CDR3. The chain carries TRBV5-4 and TRBJ2-2; the D is unclear. The ends were cut back, 0 bases at V and 0 bases at J, with 9 bases in the middle. The CDR3 spans 16 residues. The germline V gene has CDR1 SGHNT and CDR2 YYREEE (reference sequence). The CDR3 protein is CASSLGGSANTGELFF. As DNA, the CDR3 is TGTGCCAGCAGCTTGGGGGGTTCCGCGAACACCGGGGAGCTGTTTTTT.

The chain has TRBV7-2 and TRBJ2-2, with D perhaps TRBD2 (6 bases). Germline V gene lookup returns CDR1 SGHTA and CDR2 FQGNSA. The CDR3 consists of 15 residues. V was trimmed by 1 base and J by 5 bases, leaving 11 bases between them. CDR3 amino acids: CASSLGVRGTGELFF. Here the CDR3 DNA reads TGTGCCAGCAGCTTAGGCGTTCGGGGGACCGGGGAGCTGTTTTTT.

The chain recombines TRBV5-1 with TRBJ2-7, with a weak D call TRBD1 (6 bases). Germline V gene lookup returns CDR1 SGHRS and CDR2 YFSETQ. V was clipped by 1 base and J by 3 bases, with 14 bases between them. This CDR3 contains 15 residues. The CDR3 protein is CASSLHGTDSYEQYF. The CDR3 nucleotides are TGCGCCAGCAGCTTGCACGGGACGGACAGCTACGAGCAGTACTTC.

This clone was detected once. This chain links TRBV6-1 with TRBJ2-7; 8 nucleotides align to TRBD1. V trimming: 8 bases; J trimming: 0 bases; junction bases outside the gene matches: 6. Looked up from germline, CDR1 is MNHNS and CDR2 is SASEGT. The length of the CDR3 is 14 residues. The CDR3 sequence is CASAWTGSSYEQYF. As DNA, the CDR3 is TGTGCCAGCGCCTGGACAGGGAGCTCCTACGAGCAGTACTTC.

The chain employs TRBV6-1 and TRBJ2-5; 8 positions match TRBD2. Losses at the gene ends were 7 bases for V and 1 base for J; bases not matched to a gene: 5. Looked up from germline, CDR1 is MNHNS and CDR2 is SASEGT. This CDR3 is built from 14 residues. DNA of the CDR3: TGTGCCAGCATCCGGAGCGGGGGCCAAGAGACCCAGTACTTC. Translated, it gives CASIRSGGQETQYF.

In the case of this clone: The same CDR3 arises from other DNA sequences in this sample as well. This chain joins TRBV11-3 and TRBJ2-5; 9 nucleotides agree with TRBD1. The V gene end was trimmed by 1 base and the J gene end by 4 bases; junction bases not matched to a gene: 1. Per germline, CDR1 SGHNT and CDR2 YENEEA. The CDR3 contains 14 residues. Here the CDR3 reads CASSLGQGVETQYF. Written as DNA, the CDR3 is TGTGCCAGCAGCTTAGGACAGGGGGTAGAGACCCAGTACTTC.

V gene TRBV11-2 combines with J gene TRBJ1-6; 7 bases line up with TRBD1. J lost 0 bases, V lost 7 bases, and 3 bases had no gene match. The germline V gene has CDR1 SGHAT and CDR2 FQNNGV. This CDR3 is 15 amino acids long. DNA for the CDR3: TGTGCCAGCAATCCAGGGGGCTCCTATAATTCACCCCTCCACTTT. Amino acid sequence: CASNPGGSYNSPLHF. The full variable domain, in which reference TRBV11-2 and TRBJ1-6 provide the parts outside the CDR3, is EAGVAQSPRYKIIEKRQSVAFWCNPISGHATLYWYQQILGQGPKLLIQFQNNGVVDDSQLPKDRFSAERLKGVDSTLKIQPAKLEDSAVYLCASNPGGSYNSPLHFGNGTRLTVT.

The genes are TRBV6-5 and TRBJ2-1; 7 nucleotides agree with TRBD2. This CDR3 region has 13 residues. The V gene's germline CDR1 is MNHEY and CDR2 SVGAGI. V was pared by 10 bases and J by 7 bases, with 10 bases of the junction left unmatched. The CDR3 DNA reads TGTGCCACCAACGGGCCGGGGGGTAATGAGCAGTTCTTC. As protein: CATNGPGGNEQFF.

The chain combines TRBV6-5 with TRBJ2-5, with 9 bases that match TRBD1. The CDR3 spans 14 residues. V gave up 2 bases and J gave up 3 bases; unmatched junction bases: 1. The germline gives CDR1 MNHEY, CDR2 SVGAGI. The CDR3 reads CASSYGDREETQYF. The CDR3 DNA reads as TGTGCCAGCAGTTACGGGGACAGGGAAGAGACCCAGTACTTC.

This chain connects TRBV6-6 to TRBJ1-1; D is unclear. V was cut by 6 bases and J by 3 bases, with 11 bases left in between. The germline gives CDR1 MNHNY, CDR2 SVGAGI (reference sequence). The CDR3 has 13 residues. CDR3 sequence: CASSGGRDTEAFF. The CDR3, as DNA: TGTGCCAGCAGCGGAGGGAGGGACACTGAAGCTTTCTTT.

A note on this clone: This same CDR3 is encoded by further DNA sequences in the sample. The chain is built from TRBV7-2 and TRBJ2-5, with 8 bases matching TRBD2. The CDR3 has 13 amino acids. Unmatched junction bases numbered 0, after V lost 1 base and J lost 5 bases. CDR1 and CDR2 (germline): SGHTA, FQGNSA. CDR3 sequence: CASSLEREETQYF. The DNA for the CDR3 is TGTGCCAGCAGCTTAGAGCGGGAGGAGACCCAGTACTTC.

The gene calls are TRBV7-8 and TRBJ2-7; possible D gene TRBD1, 5 bases. From germline, CDR1 is SGHVS and CDR2 FQNEAQ. Trimming removed 2 bases at V and 4 bases at J, with 15 bases between. The CDR3 extends over 15 amino acids. CDR3 protein: CASSLLGALGYEQYF. DNA of the CDR3: TGTGCCAGCAGCTTACTAGGGGCTCTGGGGTACGAGCAGTACTTC.

The chain couples TRBV5-1 to TRBJ2-5; TRBD1 is a possible D gene (6 bases). The CDR3 extends over 16 amino acids. V was trimmed by 0 bases and J by 7 bases, leaving 19 bases between them. Per the germline V gene, CDR1 is SGHRS and CDR2 is YFSETQ. In nucleotides, the CDR3 is TGCGCCAGCAGCTTGGCCCGAGGGGGAATTTACGGGACCCAGTACTTC. It translates to CASSLARGGIYGTQYF.

This clone appeared a single time. The rearrangement links TRBV5-6 to TRBJ2-1; D is perhaps TRBD2 (6 bases). Germline lookup yields CDR1 SGHDT and CDR2 YYEEEE. Trimming shortened V by 1 base and J by 4 bases, and 12 bases separated the two germline ends. The CDR3 sequence is 15 residues long. The CDR3 sequence is CASSLSGSPYNEQFF. The CDR3 DNA is TGTGCCAGCAGCTTGTCCGGGAGCCCATACAATGAGCAGTTCTTC.

V and J are TRBV28 and TRBJ2-5; 8 bases match TRBD2. CDR1 and CDR2 from the germline V gene are MDHEN and SYDVKM. The CDR3 runs to 15 residues. Trimming at V came to 4 bases and at J to 2 bases, leaving 6 bases not matched to a gene. Here the CDR3 DNA reads TGTGCCAGCAGTTCAAGCGGGGGTGGGCAAGAGACCCAGTACTTC. It specifies CASSSSGGGQETQYF.

Regarding this clone: Other nucleotide sequences from this sample produce the same CDR3. The chain carries TRBV30 and TRBJ1-3; D call uncertain. CDR1 is GTSNPN, CDR2 SVGIG, per germline (reference sequence). The CDR3 has 12 residues. Trimming took off 4 bases at V and 2 bases at J, with 6 bases between the two ends. CDR3 amino acids: CAWTGPGNTIYF. The CDR3 DNA follows: TGTGCCTGGACAGGTCCTGGAAACACCATATATTTT.

The chain links TRBV5-1 to TRBJ1-2, with TRBD1 identical over 7 bases. The germline V gene encodes CDR1 SGHRS and CDR2 YFSETQ. The CDR3 sequence is 14 residues long. The trim removed 4 bases at V and 6 bases at J, leaving 9 bases unmatched. In DNA form, the CDR3 reads TGCGCCAGCAGCGAATTGACAGGGCGGGATGGCTACACCTTC. Amino acids: CASSELTGRDGYTF.

The rearrangement links TRBV11-2 to TRBJ2-1; 12 nucleotides match TRBD2. The V gene's germline CDR1 is SGHAT and CDR2 FQNNGV. V shed 5 bases and J 14 bases; nucleotides not matched to a gene: 7. The CDR3 is 13 amino acids. The CDR3 is CASSRETSGSEFF. CDR3 in DNA: TGTGCCAGCAGCAGAGAGACTAGCGGGAGCGAGTTCTTC.

V and J are TRBV30 and TRBJ2-4; 11 nucleotides align to TRBD1. V trimming: 2 bases; J trimming: 8 bases; junction bases outside the gene matches: 8. The CDR3 is made up of 15 amino acids. Germline values: CDR1 GTSNPN, CDR2 SVGIG (reference sequence). The chain's CDR3 is CAWSLEDRGRDIQYF. DNA for the CDR3: TGTGCCTGGAGTCTTGAGGACAGGGGGCGGGACATTCAGTACTTC.

The genes are TRBV6-1 and TRBJ2-7, with D possibly TRBD1 on 5 matching bases. Trimming left V 1 base short and J 9 bases short, with 10 bases between. Looked up from germline, CDR1 is MNHNS and CDR2 is SASEGT. The CDR3 loop spans 12 amino acids. CDR3 DNA sequence: TGTGCCAGCAGTGAAGGAAGGACAACGCAGTACTTC. Its protein is CASSEGRTTQYF.

The gene calls are TRBV6-5 and TRBJ1-2, with TRBD1 as a possible D gene (6 bases). From germline, CDR1 is MNHEY and CDR2 SVGAGI. The CDR3 totals 15 residues. V lost 0 bases and J 4 bases, leaving 12 bases between the germline ends. CDR3 DNA sequence: TGTGCCAGCAGTTACTCTGACAGGCCAGGCTATGGCTACACCTTC. Its protein product is CASSYSDRPGYGYTF.

The J gene is TRBJ2-7, the V gene TRBV5-5; TRBD1 is a possible D gene (6 bases). The germline V gene encodes CDR1 SGHKS and CDR2 YYEKEE (reference sequence). This CDR3 has 16 residues. The V and J ends lost 0 bases and 3 bases respectively, with 16 bases between them. CDR3 residues: CASSLGSSGALYEQYF. The CDR3 DNA reads as TGTGCCAGCAGCTTGGGGTCTTCAGGGGCCCTCTACGAGCAGTACTTC.

The chain carries TRBV19 and TRBJ1-2; D unresolved. Germline assignment: CDR1 LNHDA and CDR2 SQIVND (reference sequence). This CDR3 contains 12 residues. V lost 7 bases and J lost 4, with 10 bases in between. This chain's CDR3 is CASTDWVYGYTF. The CDR3 DNA is TGTGCCAGTACCGACTGGGTCTATGGCTACACCTTC.

The genes are TRBV27 and TRBJ2-7; 10 bases map to TRBD2. This CDR3 has 17 residues. Losses at the gene ends were 3 bases for V and 2 bases for J; bases not matched to a gene: 10. Per the germline V gene, CDR1 is MNHEY and CDR2 is SMNVEV (reference sequence). CDR3 region: CASSLVASGSSPYEQYF. DNA of the CDR3: TGTGCCAGCAGTTTGGTAGCTAGCGGGAGTAGCCCCTACGAGCAGTACTTC.